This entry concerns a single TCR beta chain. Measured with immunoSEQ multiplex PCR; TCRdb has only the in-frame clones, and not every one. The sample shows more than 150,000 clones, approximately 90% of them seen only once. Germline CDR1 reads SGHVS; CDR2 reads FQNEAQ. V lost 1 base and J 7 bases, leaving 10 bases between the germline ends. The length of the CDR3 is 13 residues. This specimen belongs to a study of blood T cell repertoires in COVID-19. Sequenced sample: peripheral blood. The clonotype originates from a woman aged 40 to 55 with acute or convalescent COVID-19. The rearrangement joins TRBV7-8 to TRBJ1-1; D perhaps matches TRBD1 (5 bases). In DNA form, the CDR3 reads TGTGCCAGCAGCTTAGGTCGCGACAGTGAAGCTTTCTTT. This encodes CASSLGRDSEAFF.